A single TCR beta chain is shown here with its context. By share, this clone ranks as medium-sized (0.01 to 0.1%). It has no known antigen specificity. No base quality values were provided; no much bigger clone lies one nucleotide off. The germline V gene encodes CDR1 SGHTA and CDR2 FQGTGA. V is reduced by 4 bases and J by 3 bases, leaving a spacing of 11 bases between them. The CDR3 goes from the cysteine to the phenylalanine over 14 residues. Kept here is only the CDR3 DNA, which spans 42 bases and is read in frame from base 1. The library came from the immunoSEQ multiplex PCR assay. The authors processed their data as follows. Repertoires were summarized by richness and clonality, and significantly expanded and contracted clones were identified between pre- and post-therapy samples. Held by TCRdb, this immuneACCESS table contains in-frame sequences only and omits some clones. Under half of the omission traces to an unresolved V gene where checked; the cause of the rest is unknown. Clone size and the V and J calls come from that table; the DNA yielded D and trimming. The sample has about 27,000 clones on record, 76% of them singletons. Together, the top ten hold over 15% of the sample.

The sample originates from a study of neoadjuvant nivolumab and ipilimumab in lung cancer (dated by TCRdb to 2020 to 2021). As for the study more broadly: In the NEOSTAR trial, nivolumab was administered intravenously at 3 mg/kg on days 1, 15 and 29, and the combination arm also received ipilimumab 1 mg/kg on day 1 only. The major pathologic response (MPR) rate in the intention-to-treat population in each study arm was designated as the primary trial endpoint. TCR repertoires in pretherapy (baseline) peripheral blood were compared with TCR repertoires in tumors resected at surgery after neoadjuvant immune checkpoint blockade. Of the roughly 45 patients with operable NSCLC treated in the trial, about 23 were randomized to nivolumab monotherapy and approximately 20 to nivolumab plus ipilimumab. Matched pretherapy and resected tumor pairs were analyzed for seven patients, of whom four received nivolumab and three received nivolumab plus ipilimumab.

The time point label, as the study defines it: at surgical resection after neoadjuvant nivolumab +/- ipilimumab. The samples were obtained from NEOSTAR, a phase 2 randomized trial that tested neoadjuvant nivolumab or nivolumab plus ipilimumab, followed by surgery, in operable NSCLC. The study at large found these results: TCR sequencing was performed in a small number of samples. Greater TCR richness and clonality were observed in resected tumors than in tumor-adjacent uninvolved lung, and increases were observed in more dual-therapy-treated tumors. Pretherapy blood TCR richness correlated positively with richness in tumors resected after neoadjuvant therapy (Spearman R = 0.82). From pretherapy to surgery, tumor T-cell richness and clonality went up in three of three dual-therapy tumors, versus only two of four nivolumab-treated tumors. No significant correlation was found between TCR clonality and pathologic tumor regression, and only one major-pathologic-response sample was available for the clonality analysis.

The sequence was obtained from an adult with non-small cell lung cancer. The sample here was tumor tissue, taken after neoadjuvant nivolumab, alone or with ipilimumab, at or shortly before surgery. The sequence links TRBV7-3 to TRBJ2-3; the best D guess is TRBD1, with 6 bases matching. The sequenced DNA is TGTGCCAGCAGCTCGAGGGGGAGAACAGATACGCAGTATTTT. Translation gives CASSSRGRTDTQYF.